The 16 T cell receptor beta chains below all came from one sample that was sequenced in a study of blood T cell repertoires in COVID-19. Here immunoSEQ multiplex PCR was the method, and the copy in TCRdb shows in-frame clones only, minus some. Of roughly 320,000 clones in the sample, about nine tenths were seen once. Sequenced sample: PBMCs or T cells enriched from blood (not recorded which). The receptors originated from a man aged 25 to 45 who had recovered from COVID-19.

V is TRBV12-3 or TRBV12-4 and J is TRBJ1-5, with TRBD1 matching over 9 bases. V lost 5 bases and J lost 9; bases outside the gene matches: 5. The CDR3 has 13 residues. The CDR3 here is CASSPGQGRPQHF. The CDR3 coding sequence is TGTGCCAGCAGTCCTGGACAGGGGCGGCCCCAGCATTTT.

The gene calls are TRBV19 and TRBJ2-7, with a possible D match to TRBD1 (5 bases). The CDR3 runs 15 residues. CDR1 is LNHDA and CDR2 is SQIVND in the germline V gene (reference sequence). Trimming took 6 bases from V and 0 from J, leaving 15 bases between them. The CDR3: CASSLDSDTSYEQYF. CDR3 nucleotides: TGTGCCAGTAGCTTAGACTCGGACACCTCCTACGAGCAGTACTTC.

V gene TRBV14 combines with J gene TRBJ2-7, with 9 bases fitting TRBD2. J lost 0 bases, V lost 4 bases, and 7 bases had no gene match. This CDR3 region has 16 residues. The germline V gene encodes CDR1 SGHDN and CDR2 FVKESK. The CDR3 reads CASSRGSGGSSYEQYF. The CDR3 bases are TGTGCCAGCAGCCGCGGTAGCGGGGGAAGCTCCTACGAGCAGTACTTC.

The CDR3 protein is CASSRGDVEKLFF. The CDR3 DNA is TGCGCCAGCTCCAGGGGGGACGTTGAAAAACTGTTTTTT. This chain uses TRBV5-1 with TRBJ1-4, with 7 bases fitting TRBD1. V lost 7 bases and J lost 7; bases outside the gene matches: 7. CDR3 length: 13 amino acids. From germline, CDR1 is SGHRS and CDR2 YFSETQ.

This clone was found once. The gene calls are TRBV6-4 and TRBJ1-1; TRBD1 might be the D (5 bases). CDR1 and CDR2 (germline): MRHNA, SNTAGT. The CDR3 spans 13 residues. Trimming cost V 2 bases and J 5 bases, with 9 bases left between them. The DNA for the CDR3 is TGTGCCAGCAGTGACGCGGGGGAAACTGAAGCTTTCTTT. Its translation is CASSDAGETEAFF.

The J gene is TRBJ2-3, the V gene TRBV6-5, with a possible D match to TRBD2 (5 bases). The length of the CDR3 is 13 residues. Trimming took 7 bases from V and 4 from J, leaving 12 bases between them. Per the germline V gene, CDR1 is MNHEY and CDR2 is SVGAGI. The CDR3 region is CASTTYGADTQYF. CDR3 DNA sequence: TGTGCCAGCACCACTTACGGGGCAGATACGCAGTATTTT.

The sample holds a few counts of this clone. The rearrangement links TRBV6-2 or TRBV6-3 to TRBJ1-1; 8 bases map to TRBD1. V lost 3 bases to trimming and J lost 11 bases; unmatched junction nucleotides: 11. Germline values: CDR1 MNHEY, CDR2 SVGEGT. CDR3 length equals 14 residues. The CDR3 DNA is TGTGCCAGCAGTTATACCGGCCAGGGGGCCGAGGCTTTCTTT. This translates into CASSYTGQGAEAFF.

The chain recombines TRBV29-1 with TRBJ2-1; weak D call: TRBD1 (5 bases). Trimming cost V 2 bases and J 7 bases, with 9 bases left between them. Germline assignment: CDR1 SQVTM and CDR2 ANQGSEA. CDR3 length: 12 residues. CDR3 DNA sequence: TGCAGCGTTGAAAGGGGCGTGAATGAGCAGTTCTTC. Its translation: CSVERGVNEQFF.

A note on this clone: Other DNA sequences in the sample encode the same CDR3. The chain is built from TRBV4-1 and TRBJ2-1, with 7 bases lining up with TRBD2. The CDR3 runs to 15 residues. Per the germline V gene, CDR1 is MGHRA and CDR2 is YSYEKL. V lost 4 bases to trimming and J lost 5 bases; unmatched junction nucleotides: 8. The CDR3 protein is CASSLSGGSNNEQFF. The DNA of the CDR3 is TGCGCCAGCAGCCTGTCGGGGGGATCCAACAATGAGCAGTTCTTC.

The sample holds a few counts of this clone. The chain has TRBV30 and TRBJ2-7, with D possibly matching TRBD1 (5 bases). V lost 0 bases and J 3 bases, leaving 6 bases between the germline ends. Germline V gene data show CDR1 as GTSNPN and CDR2 as SVGIG (reference sequence). This CDR3 is 12 amino acids long. CDR3 sequence: CAWSVRGYEQYF. CDR3 DNA: TGTGCCTGGAGTGTAAGGGGCTACGAGCAGTACTTC.

This chain uses TRBV28 with TRBJ1-5; possible D gene TRBD1, 6 bases. The V gene's germline CDR1 is MDHEN and CDR2 SYDVKM. The V end lost 2 bases, the J end lost 4 bases, and 9 bases lay between the germline ends. The CDR3 has 14 amino acids. The CDR3 DNA reads as TGTGCCAGCAGTTTACACAGGGTAAATCAGCCCCAGCATTTT. Translated: CASSLHRVNQPQHF. The full variable domain, its missing parts supplied by reference TRBV28 and TRBJ1-5, is DVKVTQSSRYLVKRTGEKVFLECVQDMDHENMFWYRQDPGLGLRLIYFSYDVKMKEKGDIPEGYSVSREKKERFSLILESASTNQTSMYLCASSLHRVNQPQHFGDGTRLSIL.

The chain combines TRBV29-1 with TRBJ2-6; 9 positions agree with TRBD1. Trimming removed 6 bases from V and 0 bases from J; junction bases left unmatched: 6. This CDR3 comprises 16 residues. Germline-derived CDR1 and CDR2 are SQVTM and ANQGSEA. CDR3 coding DNA: TGCAGCGTCCGGACAGGGGCGAGCTCTGGGGCCAACGTCCTGACTTTC. As protein: CSVRTGASSGANVLTF.

The chain has TRBV19 and TRBJ2-7; 9 nucleotides match TRBD1. The ends lost 7 bases at V and 3 bases at J; junction bases unmatched: 10. CDR1 is LNHDA, CDR2 SQIVND, per germline (reference sequence). The CDR3 spans 15 residues. The CDR3 protein is CASTRTGTGLYEQYF. The CDR3 DNA sequence: TGTGCCAGTACCCGCACCGGGACAGGGCTCTACGAGCAGTACTTC.

The chain uses TRBV18 and TRBJ2-1, with 8 bases that match TRBD1. The CDR3 is 14 residues long. Germline trimming cut 3 bases from V and 5 bases from J; bases unmatched to any gene: 3. Germline V gives CDR1 KGHSH, CDR2 LQKENI. The CDR3, as DNA: TGTGCCAGCTCACCTCAGACAGGGGACAATGAGCAGTTCTTC. Protein sequence: CASSPQTGDNEQFF.

V is TRBV2 and J is TRBJ2-7; TRBD1 might be the D (5 bases). V was trimmed by 5 bases and J by 7 bases, leaving 9 bases between them. This CDR3 contains 11 residues. Per the germline V gene, CDR1 is SNHLY and CDR2 is FYNNEI. CDR3 nucleotides: TGTGCCAGCAGTATCGACAGAGAGCAGTACTTC. Residues: CASSIDREQYF.

This clone was recorded only once. The chain combines TRBV2 with TRBJ1-2, with a tentative D call TRBD1 (5 bases). Trimming removed 7 bases from V and 4 bases from J, with 10 bases in between. The germline gives CDR1 SNHLY, CDR2 FYNNEI. There are 12 residues in the CDR3. The CDR3 spells CASILDSYGYTF. For the CDR3, the DNA is TGTGCCAGCATCCTAGACAGCTATGGCTACACCTTC. Using reference TRBV2 and TRBJ1-2 for the parts outside the CDR3, the full variable domain is EPEVTQTPSHQVTQMGQEVILRCVPISNHLYFYWYRQILGQKVEFLVSFYNNEISEKSEIFDDQFSVERPDGSNFTLKIRSTKLEDSAMYFCASILDSYGYTFGSGTRLTVV.